The next 17 T cell receptor beta chains were all read from a single sample in a study of T cells in Graves' hyperthyroidism and ophthalmopathy. TCR beta CDR3 sequences were amplified from RNA transcripts. The HTBI set primed first-round TCR CDR3 RT-PCR. TCRdb passed the multiplex PCR reads through MiXCR, listing each CDR3 protein once. The table has approximately 640,000 distinct CDR3 sequences, approximately 15% seen once; the top ten hold 15% to 17%. Sequenced: blood. All receptors derive from a man over 45 with Graves' hyperthyroidism.

This clonotype was counted ten times or more. J is TRBJ2-5 and V is TRBV24-1, with D perhaps matching TRBD1 or TRBD2 (5 bases each). The CDR3 is 16 residues long. Trimming took 4 bases from V and 4 from J, leaving 18 bases between them. Looked up from germline, CDR1 is KGHDR and CDR2 is SFDVKD. CDR3 DNA: TGTGCCACCAGTGAGCCTGGGGGTTTGGGGGTAGAGACCCAGTACTTC. This gives the protein CATSEPGGLGVETQYF.

The J gene is TRBJ2-7, the V gene TRBV18; 8 positions agree with TRBD2. This CDR3 is 15 amino acids long. The germline CDR1 and CDR2 sequences are KGHSH and LQKENI. Germline trimming cut 5 bases from V and 6 bases from J; bases unmatched to any gene: 12. The CDR3 loop reads CASSSSSGSGSEQYF. The CDR3 coding sequence is TGTGCCAGCTCATCGTCGAGCGGGAGCGGGAGCGAGCAGTACTTC. The full variable domain, rest sourced from reference TRBV18 and TRBJ2-7, is NAGVMQNPRHLVRRRGQEARLRCSPMKGHSHVYWYRQLPEEGLKFMVYLQKENIIDESGMPKERFSAEFPKEGPSILRIQQVVRGDSAAYFCASSSSSGSGSEQYFGPGTRLTVT.

The count of this clonotype is one. This rearrangement joins TRBV5-1 to TRBJ2-2; a possible D gene is TRBD2 (7 bases). The CDR3 sequence is 15 residues long. The V end lost 2 bases, the J end lost 6 bases, and 14 bases lay between the germline ends. Germline CDR1 SGHRS, CDR2 YFSETQ. The DNA of the CDR3 is TGCGCCAGCAGCTTATCCCCGGGGGGCTCCGGGGAGCTGTTTTTT. This sequence encodes CASSLSPGGSGELFF.

The J gene is TRBJ2-5, the V gene TRBV7-9; D possibly corresponds to TRBD2 (5 bases). CDR3 length: 15 residues. Trimming stripped 7 bases from V and 2 bases from J, with 17 bases between. CDR1 is SEHNR, CDR2 FQNEAQ, per germline (reference sequence). CDR3 residues: CASILGGGVQETQYF. In nucleotides, the CDR3 is TGTGCCAGCATCCTTGGAGGTGGCGTACAAGAGACCCAGTACTTC.

This clonotype has more than one count but fewer than ten. V usage is TRBV29-1 and J usage is TRBJ2-2; 11 bases agree with TRBD1. Trimming cost V 0 bases and J 3 bases; bases outside gene matches: 3. The V gene's germline CDR1 is SQVTM and CDR2 ANQGSEA. The CDR3 totals 16 residues. CDR3 residues: CSVEDWTGGYTGELFF. CDR3 nucleotides: TGCAGCGTTGAAGACTGGACAGGGGGCTACACCGGGGAGCTGTTTTTT.

Only a few counts were recorded for this clonotype. A junction boundary mismatches the germline segment, possibly from a read error. The CDR3 sequence is CANSGPWDGRNTEAFF. In nucleotides, the CDR3 is TGCGCCAACAGTGGGCCCTGGGACGGACGGAACACTGAAGCTTTCTTT. This chain connects TRBV10-1 to TRBJ1-1, with a weak D call TRBD1 (5 bases). The CDR3 covers 16 residues. Germline V gives CDR1 WNHNN, CDR2 SYGVQD (reference sequence).

This clonotype has a count of ten or more. For the CDR3, the DNA is TGCAGCGTTGTGAGCCCCGAACAGGGGGCGAACACTGAAGCTTTCTTT. Translation: CSVVSPEQGANTEAFF. V gene TRBV29-1 combines with J gene TRBJ1-1; 9 nucleotides match TRBD1. The CDR3 extends over 16 amino acids. The junction had 10 bases not matched to a gene; V was cut back by 4 bases and J by 1 base. Germline CDR1 reads SQVTM; CDR2 reads ANQGSEA. The full variable domain, rest sourced from reference TRBV29-1 and TRBJ1-1, is SAVISQKPSRDICQRGTSLTIQCQVDSQVTMMFWYRQQPGQSLTLIATANQGSEATYESGFVIDKFPISRPNLTFSTLTVSNMSPEDSSIYLCSVVSPEQGANTEAFFGQGTRLTVV.

The chain is built from TRBV24-1 and TRBJ1-2; 8 positions agree with TRBD1. Per germline, CDR1 KGHDR and CDR2 SFDVKD. V was clipped by 5 bases and J by 7 bases; unmatched bases: 8. The CDR3 covers 14 residues. The CDR3 sequence is CATSGRTGLGGYTF. The CDR3 bases are TGTGCCACCAGTGGTCGGACAGGGTTGGGTGGCTACACCTTC.

This clonotype was counted only a few times. V gene TRBV3-2 combines with J gene TRBJ2-3; TRBD2 is taken as the D call from the table, unchecked against the DNA. TRBV3-2 is given as a pseudogene. The CDR3 is 15 residues long. CDR3 bases: TGTGCCAGCGAGGCGGGAGGGATTTTTGCAGATACGCAGTATTTT. Protein sequence: CASEAGGIFADTQYF.

This clonotype has ten or more counts. The chain carries TRBV28 and TRBJ2-5; TRBD2 agrees at 11 bases. The junction had 9 bases not matched to a gene; V was cut back by 7 bases and J by 2 bases. CDR1 and CDR2 (germline): MDHEN, SYDVKM. The CDR3 length is 16 residues. CDR3 residues: CASNAPGLADQETQYF. For the CDR3, the DNA is TGTGCCAGCAATGCTCCGGGACTAGCGGATCAAGAGACCCAGTACTTC.

In regard to this clonotype: Relative to the germline gene, one junction end is altered; a read error may explain this. The chain employs TRBV6-5 and TRBJ2-1; TRBD2 matches at 13 bases. CDR3 size: 18 residues. The germline V gene encodes CDR1 MNHEY and CDR2 SVGAGI. The CDR3 nucleotides are TGTGCCAGCAGTTACTCGAAGACTAGCGGGAGGAGGGCCAATGAGCGGTTCTTC. This codes for CASSYSKTSGRRANERFF.

This clonotype was seen at least ten times. This chain connects TRBV11-2 to TRBJ2-3; TRBD2 matches at 14 bases. J lost 6 bases, V lost 5 bases, and 16 bases had no gene match. This CDR3 is built from 19 residues. CDR1 is SGHAT and CDR2 is FQNNGV in the germline V gene. In DNA form, the CDR3 reads TGTGCCAGCAGCCTATTTCTGGGGACTAGCGGGAGCCTAAGGGATACGCAGTATTTT. This gives the protein CASSLFLGTSGSLRDTQYF.

There are many counts of this clonotype. The chain links TRBV11-2 to TRBJ2-1; D remains ambiguous. This CDR3 is 14 amino acids long. V was shortened by 4 bases and J by 7 bases, with 14 bases between the two germline ends. Germline V gives CDR1 SGHAT, CDR2 FQNNGV. DNA for the CDR3: TGTGCCAGCAGCTCACCAGGTGGGCGGAATGAGCAGTTCTTC. Its protein product is CASSSPGGRNEQFF.

This clonotype came up many times. This chain joins TRBV11-2 and TRBJ2-2, with no clear D. Germline V gene data show CDR1 as SGHAT and CDR2 as FQNNGV. The CDR3 has 14 amino acids. The V gene lost 0 bases and the J gene lost 6 bases, with 8 bases spanning the gap. In nucleotides, the CDR3 is TGTGCCAGCAGCTTAGATCTCCCGTCCGGGGAGCTGTTTTTT. This codes for CASSLDLPSGELFF.

The table lists this clonotype with many counts. This chain joins TRBV7-9 and TRBJ2-7; D is perhaps TRBD2 (5 bases). The CDR3 is 15 residues long. V gave up 1 base and J gave up 0 bases, with 10 bases separating them. CDR1 SEHNR and CDR2 FQNEAQ come from the germline V gene (reference sequence). The CDR3 spells CASSLGAGLSYEQYF. CDR3 nucleotide sequence: TGTGCCAGCAGCTTAGGGGCGGGCCTCTCCTACGAGCAGTACTTC.

This clonotype showed up many times. The V gene is TRBV6-2 or TRBV6-3, the J gene TRBJ2-3; 8 bases are shared with TRBD1. The CDR3 loop spans 14 amino acids. CDR1 MNHEY and CDR2 SVGEGT come from the germline V gene. J gave up 4 bases and V 6 bases, and 6 bases lay outside the gene matches. In DNA form, the CDR3 reads TGTGCCAGCAGGTACCCGGGACAGGCAGATACGCAGTATTTT. The encoded protein is CASRYPGQADTQYF.

The V gene is TRBV4-1, the J gene TRBJ2-5, with D perhaps TRBD2 (6 bases). The germline V gene has CDR1 MGHRA and CDR2 YSYEKL. Trimming cost V 1 base and J 4 bases, with 16 bases left between them. This CDR3 has 16 residues. The DNA for the CDR3 is TGCGCCAGCAGCCAAGGGGTAGGAGGGAGGAGAGAGACCCAGTACTTC. Protein product: CASSQGVGGRRETQYF.